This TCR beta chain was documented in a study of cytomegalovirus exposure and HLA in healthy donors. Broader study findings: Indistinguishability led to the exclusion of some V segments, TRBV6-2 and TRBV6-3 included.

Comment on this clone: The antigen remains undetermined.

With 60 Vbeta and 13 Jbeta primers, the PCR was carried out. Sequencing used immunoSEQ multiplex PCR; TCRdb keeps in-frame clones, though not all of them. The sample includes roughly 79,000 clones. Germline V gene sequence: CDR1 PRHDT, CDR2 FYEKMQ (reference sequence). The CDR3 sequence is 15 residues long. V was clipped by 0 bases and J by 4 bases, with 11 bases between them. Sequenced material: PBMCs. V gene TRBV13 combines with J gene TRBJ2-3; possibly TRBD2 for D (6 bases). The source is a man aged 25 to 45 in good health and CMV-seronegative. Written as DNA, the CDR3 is TGTGCCAGCAGCTTAGGGGCGGGAAGACCAGATACGCAGTATTTT. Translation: CASSLGAGRPDTQYF.